The clone carrying this T cell receptor (beta chain) was seen at least ten times. Its antigen is currently unknown. This sample was taken from a study of blood T cells in healthy people across ages. Sample-barcoded 5' priming and a J-beta primer mix drove a second PCR of roughly 6 to 12 cycles. TCRdb called the 5' RACE reads again in MiXCR, with one record for every CDR3 protein. The sample includes 900,000 to 950,000 distinct CDR3 sequences, under 35% of them seen just once. General study results and limits: Naive CD4+ cell counts and diversity both ran higher in long-lived than in aged donors.

This CDR3 spans 15 amino acids. Germline V gene data show CDR1 as MNHNY and CDR2 as SVGAGI (reference sequence). The V and J ends lost 10 bases and 0 bases, in that order; junction bases with no gene match: 9. This sample was also put to use in a study of T cells of mothers and their children. As reported in that work: All donors were healthy and Caucasian; they were a few mothers and their six children. Evidence of persistent microchimeric T cell clones was absent.

J is TRBJ1-5 and V is TRBV6-6, with 7 bases matching TRBD1. The receptor was derived from a woman between 40 and 55 years old in good health. The specimen sequenced was blood. CDR3 protein: CATCGGTDSNQPQHF. The CDR3 DNA sequence: TGTGCCACCTGCGGGGGGACAGATAGCAATCAGCCCCAGCATTTT.